The 18 T cell receptor beta chains given below trace back to one sample, sequenced in a study of breast tumors, draining lymph nodes, adjacent tissues. Breast cancer patients provided tissue from their axillary draining lymph nodes. TCRdb redid the calling of the multiplex PCR reads with MiXCR, one entry per CDR3 protein. The data show about 150,000 distinct CDR3 sequences, with approximately 20% seen just once and around 2.6% held by the top ten. The source material was axillary lymph node tissue. The receptors derive from a female donor with breast cancer. Some clones in this sample may be carry-over from other donors' samples.

This clonotype showed up many times. The rearrangement links TRBV7-2 to TRBJ2-3, with 12 bases that match TRBD2. CDR1 is SGHTA and CDR2 is FQGNSA in the germline V gene. V was pared by 2 bases and J by 3 bases, with 6 bases of the junction left unmatched. The CDR3 consists of 17 residues. CDR3 nucleotide sequence: TGTGCCAGCAGCTTATGGCTAGCGGGGGGGGTGACAGATACGCAGTATTTT. This encodes CASSLWLAGGVTDTQYF.

Concerning this clonotype itself: A much more abundant neighbour one base away suggests this may be a read error. The chain combines TRBV6-5 with TRBJ2-1; 8 nucleotides agree with TRBD2. The CDR3 covers 18 residues. V dropped 0 bases and J dropped 1; count of bases not matched to a gene: 8. Germline V gene data show CDR1 as MNHEY and CDR2 as SVGAGI. The CDR3: CASSYSGVTGGSYNEQFF. In nucleotides, the CDR3 is TGTGCCAGCAGTTACTCGGGGGTGACGGGAGGGTCCTACAATGAGCAGTTCTTC.

This chain links TRBV28 with TRBJ2-3; D unresolved. The V end was cut by 6 bases, the J end by 5 bases, with 15 bases between. CDR1 and CDR2 from the germline V gene are MDHEN and SYDVKM. The CDR3 covers 14 residues. The CDR3 here is CASSTTSPRDTQYF. The CDR3 coding sequence is TGTGCCAGCAGCACAACCTCCCCGCGAGATACGCAGTATTTT.

Many counts were recorded for this clonotype. The chain couples TRBV18 to TRBJ2-7; TRBD2 matches at 13 bases. V dropped 5 bases and J dropped 7; count of bases not matched to a gene: 11. The length of the CDR3 is 16 residues. Germline values: CDR1 KGHSH, CDR2 LQKENI. This CDR3 is CASSSLLLAGGGEQYF. CDR3 bases: TGTGCCAGCTCATCTCTTTTACTAGCGGGAGGGGGAGAGCAGTACTTC.

This clonotype was seen more than once but under ten times. The chain combines TRBV6-1 with TRBJ2-2; 8 bases match TRBD2. The germline gives CDR1 MNHNS, CDR2 SASEGT. V was pared by 10 bases and J by 5 bases, with 12 bases of the junction left unmatched. The CDR3 is made up of 15 amino acids. The CDR3 sequence is CATNPGTRATGELFF. CDR3 bases: TGTGCCACCAACCCCGGGACTAGGGCAACCGGGGAGCTGTTTTTT.

The chain joins TRBV3-1 to TRBJ2-1, with no clear D. V shed 0 bases and J shed 6 bases, with 18 bases lying between them. Germline CDR1 LGHDT, CDR2 YNNKEL (reference sequence). CDR3 length: 17 residues. CDR3 sequence: CASSQDRAKGLSNEQFF. In DNA form, the CDR3 reads TGTGCCAGCAGCCAAGATAGGGCTAAAGGGTTGAGCAATGAGCAGTTCTTC.

This clonotype was seen just once. A read error is possible here, since a much larger clone lies one base away. This chain connects TRBV2 to TRBJ2-2; TRBD1 might be the D (6 bases). V was shortened by 11 bases and J by 6 bases, with 19 bases between the two germline ends. CDR3 length: 14 residues. The germline CDR1 and CDR2 sequences are SNHLY and FYNNEI. CDR3 bases: TGTGCCGGCAAAGACAGGCCTAGCTCCGGGGAGCTGTTTTTT. It is translated as CAGKDRPSSGELFF.

This clonotype came up many times. This chain uses TRBV12-3 or TRBV12-4 with TRBJ2-2; possible D gene TRBD2, 5 bases. The CDR3 totals 12 residues. V was cut by 3 bases and J by 6 bases, with 5 bases left in between. The CDR3 loop reads CASSFSAGELFF. CDR3 nucleotide sequence: TGTGCCAGCAGTTTTAGCGCCGGGGAGCTGTTTTTT.

A note on this clonotype: A much larger clone lies a single base off, so this may be a read error. The chain employs TRBV2 and TRBJ2-5; 8 bases agree with TRBD2. V shed 4 bases, J shed 9 bases, and the junction held 1 base outside the gene matches. This CDR3 comprises 11 residues. Germline values: CDR1 SNHLY, CDR2 FYNNEI. CDR3 nucleotides: TGTGCCAGCAGTGGGCGGGAGGCCCAGTACTTC. The encoded protein is CASSGREAQYF.

The J gene is TRBJ1-5, the V gene TRBV18; 8 bases are shared with TRBD1. The CDR3 extends over 16 amino acids. The junction had 4 bases not matched to a gene; V was cut back by 3 bases and J by 0 bases. Germline loops: CDR1 KGHSH, CDR2 LQKENI. The CDR3 loop reads CASSPDRASSNQPQHF. The CDR3 coding sequence is TGTGCCAGCTCACCGGACAGGGCTTCTAGCAATCAGCCCCAGCATTTT.

This clonotype was observed many times. The gene calls are TRBV5-6 and TRBJ2-5; D is undetermined. The CDR3 runs 14 residues. Trimming removed 5 bases at V and 4 bases at J, with 15 bases between. Germline values: CDR1 SGHDT, CDR2 YYEEEE. The CDR3 bases are TGTGCCAGCAGGCTATCAGGCGGCCCAGAGACCCAGTACTTC. Protein sequence: CASRLSGGPETQYF.

The chain has TRBV5-1 and TRBJ2-7; 9 nucleotides line up with TRBD2. CDR3 length: 16 residues. The V gene's germline CDR1 is SGHRS and CDR2 YFSETQ. Germline trimming cut 1 base from V and 3 bases from J; bases unmatched to any gene: 8. The CDR3 spells CASSLLGLAGFYEQYF. CDR3 in DNA: TGCGCCAGCAGCTTGCTGGGACTAGCTGGTTTCTACGAGCAGTACTTC.

Concerning this clonotype: A much larger clone differs by one base, so this may be a read error. This chain connects TRBV19 to TRBJ2-1; no clear D. The CDR3 is made up of 15 amino acids. CDR1 and CDR2 (germline): LNHDA, SQIVND (reference sequence). CDR3 amino acids: CASRWTISLYNERFF. The CDR3 DNA sequence: TGTGCCAGCCGATGGACCATCTCCCTTTACAATGAGCGGTTCTTC.

This clonotype was seen ten or more times. The rearrangement links TRBV9 to TRBJ2-7; D might be TRBD2 (6 bases). The germline V and J ends were trimmed by 0 bases and 0 bases, with 13 bases remaining between them. Germline lookup yields CDR1 SGDLS and CDR2 YYNGEE. CDR3 size: 16 residues. The CDR3 sequence: CASSVAGGANSYEQYF. The CDR3, as DNA: TGTGCCAGCAGCGTAGCAGGCGGGGCTAACTCCTACGAGCAGTACTTC. Full variable domain (outside the CDR3, taken from reference TRBV9 and TRBJ2-7): DSGVTQTPKHLITATGQRVTLRCSPRSGDLSVYWYQQSLDQGLQFLIQYYNGEERAKGNILERFSAQQFPDLHSELNLSSLELGDSALYFCASSVAGGANSYEQYFGPGTRLTVT.

This chain uses TRBV24-1 with TRBJ2-1, with TRBD2 identical over 8 bases. Germline assignment: CDR1 KGHDR and CDR2 SFDVKD. Trimming removed 1 base from V and 1 base from J; junction bases left unmatched: 5. The CDR3 has 17 amino acids. CDR3 in DNA: TGTGCCACCAGTGATTTATCTGCGGGAGGTTCCTACAATGAGCAGTTCTTC. Translating it yields CATSDLSAGGSYNEQFF.

V and J are TRBV28 and TRBJ2-4; D uncertain. Germline V gene lookup returns CDR1 MDHEN and CDR2 SYDVKM. V was cut by 2 bases and J by 5 bases, with 4 bases left in between. The CDR3 runs 12 residues. The CDR3 region is CASSLGENIQYF. The CDR3 region has the DNA TGTGCCAGCAGTTTAGGGGAAAACATTCAGTACTTC.

As concerns this clonotype: A much larger clone lies one base from this, so it may be a read error. The chain is built from TRBV11-2 and TRBJ2-7, with 10 positions matching TRBD1. There are 14 residues in the CDR3. Germline V gene lookup returns CDR1 SGHAT and CDR2 FQNNGV. CDR3 loop: CVSSFRQGALEQYF. In nucleotides, the CDR3 is TGTGTCAGCAGCTTCCGACAGGGGGCGCTTGAGCAGTACTTC.

This clonotype showed up many times. J is TRBJ2-1 and V is TRBV5-1; 7 nucleotides align to TRBD2. J lost 2 bases, V lost 2 bases, and 1 base had no gene match. The CDR3 covers 14 residues. Germline values: CDR1 SGHRS, CDR2 YFSETQ. CDR3 residues: CASSFGTTYNEQFF. The CDR3 nucleotides read TGCGCCAGCAGCTTCGGGACTACCTACAATGAGCAGTTCTTC.